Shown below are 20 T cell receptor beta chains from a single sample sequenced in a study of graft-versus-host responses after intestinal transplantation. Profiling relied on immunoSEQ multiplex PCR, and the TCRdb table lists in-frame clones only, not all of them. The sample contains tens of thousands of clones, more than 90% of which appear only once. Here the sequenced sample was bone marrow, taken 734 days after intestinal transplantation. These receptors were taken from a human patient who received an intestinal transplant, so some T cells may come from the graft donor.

The CDR3 coding sequence is TGTGCCAGTAGTATAAGGATAGGGTCTGGGGCCAACGTCCTGACTTTC. It encodes CASSIRIGSGANVLTF. V is TRBV19 and J is TRBJ2-6; unclear D gene. From germline, CDR1 is LNHDA and CDR2 SQIVND (reference sequence). V dropped 2 bases and J dropped 1 base, with 9 bases sitting between them. This CDR3 contains 16 residues.

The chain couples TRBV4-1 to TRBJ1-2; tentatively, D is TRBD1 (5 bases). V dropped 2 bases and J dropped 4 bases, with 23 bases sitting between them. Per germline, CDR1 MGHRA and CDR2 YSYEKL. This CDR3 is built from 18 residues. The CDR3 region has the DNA TGCGCCAGCAGCCAAAACTCTATTTCAGGGCCCAGGGCCTATGGCTACACCTTC. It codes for CASSQNSISGPRAYGYTF.

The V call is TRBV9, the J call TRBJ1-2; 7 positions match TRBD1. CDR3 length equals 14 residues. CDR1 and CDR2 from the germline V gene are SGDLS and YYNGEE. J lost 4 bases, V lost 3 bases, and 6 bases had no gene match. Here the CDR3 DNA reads TGTGCCAGCAGCGCAACCGGGACAGTCTATGGCTACACCTTC. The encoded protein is CASSATGTVYGYTF.

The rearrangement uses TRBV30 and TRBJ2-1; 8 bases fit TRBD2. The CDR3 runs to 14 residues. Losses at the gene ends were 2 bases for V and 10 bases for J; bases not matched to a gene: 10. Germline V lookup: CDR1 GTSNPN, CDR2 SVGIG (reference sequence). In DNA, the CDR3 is TGTGCCTGGAGTAACAACCTAGCTAGCGGGGAGCAGTTCTTC. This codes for CAWSNNLASGEQFF.

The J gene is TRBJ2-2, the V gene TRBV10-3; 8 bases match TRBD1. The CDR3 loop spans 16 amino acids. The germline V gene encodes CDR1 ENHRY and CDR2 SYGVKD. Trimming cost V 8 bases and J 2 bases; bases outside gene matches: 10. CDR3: CAIRSQGALNTGELFF. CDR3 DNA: TGTGCCATCCGGAGCCAGGGGGCTCTTAACACCGGGGAGCTGTTTTTT.

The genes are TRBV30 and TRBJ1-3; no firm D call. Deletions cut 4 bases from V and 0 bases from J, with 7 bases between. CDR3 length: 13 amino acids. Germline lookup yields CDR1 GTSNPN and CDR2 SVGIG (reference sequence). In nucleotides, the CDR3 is TGTGCCTGGACAGGTTCCTCTGGAAACACCATATATTTT. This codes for CAWTGSSGNTIYF.

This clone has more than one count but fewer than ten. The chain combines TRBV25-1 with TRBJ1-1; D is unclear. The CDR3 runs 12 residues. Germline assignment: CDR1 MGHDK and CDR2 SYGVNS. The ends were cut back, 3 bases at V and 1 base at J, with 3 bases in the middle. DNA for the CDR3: TGTGCCAGCAGTGACGAGAACACTGAAGCTTTCTTT. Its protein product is CASSDENTEAFF.

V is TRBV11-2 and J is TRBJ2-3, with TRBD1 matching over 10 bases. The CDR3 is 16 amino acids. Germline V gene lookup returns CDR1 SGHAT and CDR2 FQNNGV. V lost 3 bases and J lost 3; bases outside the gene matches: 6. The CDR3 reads CASSFNPGQGTDTQYF. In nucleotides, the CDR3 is TGTGCCAGCAGCTTCAATCCGGGACAGGGGACAGATACGCAGTATTTT.

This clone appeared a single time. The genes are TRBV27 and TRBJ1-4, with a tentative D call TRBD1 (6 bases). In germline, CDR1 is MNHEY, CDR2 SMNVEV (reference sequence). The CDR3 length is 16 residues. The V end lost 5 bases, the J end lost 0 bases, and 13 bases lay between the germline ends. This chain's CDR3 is CASSPIPGATNEKLFF. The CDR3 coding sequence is TGTGCCAGCAGTCCAATTCCAGGGGCAACTAATGAAAAACTGTTTTTT.

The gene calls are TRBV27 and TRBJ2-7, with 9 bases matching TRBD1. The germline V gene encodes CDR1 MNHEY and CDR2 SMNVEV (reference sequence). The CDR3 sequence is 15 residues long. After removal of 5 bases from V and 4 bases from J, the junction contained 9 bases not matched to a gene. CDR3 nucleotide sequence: TGTGCCAGCAGTCCCCTTCGACAGGGGGGGTACGAGCAGTACTTC. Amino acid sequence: CASSPLRQGGYEQYF.

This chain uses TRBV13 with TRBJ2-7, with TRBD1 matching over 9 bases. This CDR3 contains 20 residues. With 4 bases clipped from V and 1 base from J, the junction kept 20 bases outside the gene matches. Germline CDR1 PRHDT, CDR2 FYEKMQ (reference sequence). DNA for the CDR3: TGTGCCAGCAGCTCAACTTTCCCCCCCTCCGGGACAGGGACTTCCTACGAGCAGTACTTC. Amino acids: CASSSTFPPSGTGTSYEQYF. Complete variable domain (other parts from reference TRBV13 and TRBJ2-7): AAGVIQSPRHLIKEKRETATLKCYPIPRHDTVYWYQQGPGQDPQFLISFYEKMQSDKGSIPDRFSAQQFSDYHSELNMSSLELGDSALYFCASSSTFPPSGTGTSYEQYFGPGTRLTVT.

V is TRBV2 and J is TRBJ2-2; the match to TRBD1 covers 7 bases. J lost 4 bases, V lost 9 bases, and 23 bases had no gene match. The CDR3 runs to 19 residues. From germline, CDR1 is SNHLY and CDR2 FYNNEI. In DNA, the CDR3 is TGTGCCAGTAATCGAAAAGACCTGGGGACAGCCGTACCCACCGGGGAGCTGTTTTTT. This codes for CASNRKDLGTAVPTGELFF.

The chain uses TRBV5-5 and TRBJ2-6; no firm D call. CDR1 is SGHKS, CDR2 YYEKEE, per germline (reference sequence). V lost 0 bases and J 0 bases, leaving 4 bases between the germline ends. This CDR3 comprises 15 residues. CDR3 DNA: TGTGCCAGCAGCTTGGAGGTCTCTGGGGCCAACGTCCTGACTTTC. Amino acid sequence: CASSLEVSGANVLTF.

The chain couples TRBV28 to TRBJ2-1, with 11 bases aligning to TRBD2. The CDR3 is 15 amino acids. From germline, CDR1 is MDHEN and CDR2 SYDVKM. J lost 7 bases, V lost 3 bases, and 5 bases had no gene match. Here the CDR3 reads CASSLLAGGGNEQFF. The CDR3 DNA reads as TGTGCCAGCAGTTTGCTAGCGGGGGGTGGGAATGAGCAGTTCTTC. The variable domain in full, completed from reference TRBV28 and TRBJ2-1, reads DVKVTQSSRYLVKRTGEKVFLECVQDMDHENMFWYRQDPGLGLRLIYFSYDVKMKEKGDIPEGYSVSREKKERFSLILESASTNQTSMYLCASSLLAGGGNEQFFGPGTRLTVL.

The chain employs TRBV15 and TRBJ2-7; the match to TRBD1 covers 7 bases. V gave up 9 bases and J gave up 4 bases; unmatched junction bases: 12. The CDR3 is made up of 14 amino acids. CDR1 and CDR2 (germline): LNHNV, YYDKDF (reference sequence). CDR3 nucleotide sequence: TGTGCCACAGGAGAACAGGGGCCAGGGTACGAGCAGTACTTC. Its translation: CATGEQGPGYEQYF.

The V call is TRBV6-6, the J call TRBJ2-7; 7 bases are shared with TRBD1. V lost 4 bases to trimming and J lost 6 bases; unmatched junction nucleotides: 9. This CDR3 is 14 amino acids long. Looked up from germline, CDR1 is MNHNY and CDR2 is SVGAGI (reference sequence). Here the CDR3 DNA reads TGTGCCAGCAGTTCCTTGGACAGGCACAGCGAGCAGTACTTC. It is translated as CASSSLDRHSEQYF.

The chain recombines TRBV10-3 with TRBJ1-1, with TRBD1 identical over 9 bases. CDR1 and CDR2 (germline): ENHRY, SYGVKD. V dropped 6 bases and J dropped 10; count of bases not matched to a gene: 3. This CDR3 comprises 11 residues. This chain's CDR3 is CAIRPDRGAFF. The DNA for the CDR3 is TGTGCCATCAGACCGGACAGGGGAGCTTTCTTT.

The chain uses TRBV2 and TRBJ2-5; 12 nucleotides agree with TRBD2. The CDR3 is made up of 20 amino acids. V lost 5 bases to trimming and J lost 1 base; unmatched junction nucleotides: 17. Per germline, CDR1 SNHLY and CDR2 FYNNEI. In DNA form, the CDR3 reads TGTGCCAGCAGTCAAAATCTTCTAGCGGGAGGGCCGGACCTCCAAGAGACCCAGTACTTC. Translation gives CASSQNLLAGGPDLQETQYF. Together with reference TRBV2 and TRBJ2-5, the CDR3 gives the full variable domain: EPEVTQTPSHQVTQMGQEVILRCVPISNHLYFYWYRQILGQKVEFLVSFYNNEISEKSEIFDDQFSVERPDGSNFTLKIRSTKLEDSAMYFCASSQNLLAGGPDLQETQYFGPGTRLLVL.

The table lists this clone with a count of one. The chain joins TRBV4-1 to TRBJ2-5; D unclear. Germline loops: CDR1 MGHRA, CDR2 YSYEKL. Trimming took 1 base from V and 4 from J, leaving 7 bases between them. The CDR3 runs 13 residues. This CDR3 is CASSQGSRETQYF. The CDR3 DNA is TGCGCCAGCAGCCAAGGTTCGAGAGAGACCCAGTACTTC.

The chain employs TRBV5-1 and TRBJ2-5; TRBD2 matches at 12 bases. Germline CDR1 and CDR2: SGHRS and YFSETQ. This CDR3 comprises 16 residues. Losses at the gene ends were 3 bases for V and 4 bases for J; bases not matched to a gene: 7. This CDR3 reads CASSSAGLAGLETQYF. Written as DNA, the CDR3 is TGCGCCAGCAGCTCCGCGGGACTAGCGGGCCTAGAGACCCAGTACTTC.